The clone carrying this T cell receptor (beta chain) was seen more than once but under ten times. Its antigen is still unknown. The sample comes from a study of beta chain features in type 1 diabetes. The study, taken as a whole, reports: Researchers report that Type 1 diabetes patients had moderately but significantly shorter TCRB CDR3s across all four CD4+ subsets.

Germline V gives CDR1 KGHSH, CDR2 LQKENI. This CDR3 is 13 amino acids long. V shed 2 bases and J shed 3 bases, with 8 bases lying between them. Isolated RNA was reverse transcribed in full, so expressed TCRB transcripts were sequenced. Generated by immunoSEQ multiplex PCR, the TCRdb table keeps only in-frame clones and is missing some. Found here are over 300,000 clones, 7% to 10% of them singletons; the top ten hold more than 0.8%. The origin of this receptor is a man aged 25-45 years with type 1 diabetes. The chain links TRBV18 to TRBJ2-7; no reliable D call. Material for sequencing was central memory CD4+ T cells from blood. CDR3 coding DNA: TGTGCCAGCTCACCAGGGATCGGCTACGAGCAGTACTTC. Translation gives CASSPGIGYEQYF.